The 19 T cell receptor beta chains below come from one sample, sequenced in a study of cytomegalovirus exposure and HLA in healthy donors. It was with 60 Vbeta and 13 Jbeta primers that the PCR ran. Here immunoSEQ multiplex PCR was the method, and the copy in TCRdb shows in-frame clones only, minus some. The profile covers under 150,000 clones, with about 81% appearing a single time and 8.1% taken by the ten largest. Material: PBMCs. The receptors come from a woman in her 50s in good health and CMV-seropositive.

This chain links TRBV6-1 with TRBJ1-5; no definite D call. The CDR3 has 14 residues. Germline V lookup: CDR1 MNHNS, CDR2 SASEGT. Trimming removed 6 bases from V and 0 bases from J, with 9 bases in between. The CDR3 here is CASSSFYSNQPQHF. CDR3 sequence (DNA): TGTGCCAGCAGCTCATTCTATAGCAATCAGCCCCAGCATTTT.

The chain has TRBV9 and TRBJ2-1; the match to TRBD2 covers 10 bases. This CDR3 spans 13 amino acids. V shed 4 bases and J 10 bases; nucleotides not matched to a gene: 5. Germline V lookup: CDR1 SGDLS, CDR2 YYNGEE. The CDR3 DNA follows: TGTGCCAGCAGCCCCCGGACTAGCGGCGAGCAGTTCTTC. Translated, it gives CASSPRTSGEQFF.

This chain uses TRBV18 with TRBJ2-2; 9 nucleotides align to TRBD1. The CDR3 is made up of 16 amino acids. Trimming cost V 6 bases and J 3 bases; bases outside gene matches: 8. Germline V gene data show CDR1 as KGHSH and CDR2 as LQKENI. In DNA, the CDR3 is TGTGCCAGCTCCCCATACAGGGGGCAGGACACCGGGGAGCTGTTTTTT. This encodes CASSPYRGQDTGELFF.

CDR3: CASSLGGWGPGELFF. CDR3 bases: TGTGCCAGCAGCTTAGGAGGATGGGGCCCCGGGGAGCTGTTTTTT. This rearrangement joins TRBV7-2 to TRBJ2-2; possibly TRBD1 for D (5 bases). V lost 1 base, J lost 6 bases, and 12 bases lay in between. Germline CDR1 SGHTA, CDR2 FQGNSA. This CDR3 contains 15 residues.

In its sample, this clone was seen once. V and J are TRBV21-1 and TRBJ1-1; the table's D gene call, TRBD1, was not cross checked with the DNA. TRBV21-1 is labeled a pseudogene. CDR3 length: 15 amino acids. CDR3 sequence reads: CASSRDRGTDTEAFF. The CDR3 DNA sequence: TGTGCCAGCAGCAGGGACAGGGGGACGGACACTGAAGCTTTCTTT.

CDR3 protein: CASSTYSDRSTEAFF. The DNA for the CDR3 is TGTGCCAGCAGTACCTACAGCGACAGGTCCACTGAAGCTTTCTTT. The V call is TRBV28, the J call TRBJ1-1, with D possibly being TRBD1 (6 bases). The CDR3 length is 15 residues. Germline assignment: CDR1 MDHEN and CDR2 SYDVKM. With 5 bases removed from V and 4 bases from J, the gap between germline ends came to 17 bases.

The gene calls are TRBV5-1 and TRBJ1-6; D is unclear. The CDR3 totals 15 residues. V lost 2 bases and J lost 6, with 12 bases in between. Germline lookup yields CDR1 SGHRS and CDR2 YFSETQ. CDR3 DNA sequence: TGCGCCAGCAGCTTTACAGCCGAATCTAATTCACCCCTCCACTTT. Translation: CASSFTAESNSPLHF.

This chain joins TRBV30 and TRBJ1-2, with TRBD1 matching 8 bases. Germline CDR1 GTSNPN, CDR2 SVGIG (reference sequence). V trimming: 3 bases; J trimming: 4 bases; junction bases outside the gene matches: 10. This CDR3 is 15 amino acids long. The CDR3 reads CAWSAGTGGFYGYTF. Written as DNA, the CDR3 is TGTGCCTGGAGCGCCGGGACAGGAGGCTTCTATGGCTACACCTTC.

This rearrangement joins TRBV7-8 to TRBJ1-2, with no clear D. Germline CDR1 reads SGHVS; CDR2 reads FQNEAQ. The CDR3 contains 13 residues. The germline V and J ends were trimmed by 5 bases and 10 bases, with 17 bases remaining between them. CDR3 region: CASSIAGSHHYTF. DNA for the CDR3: TGTGCCAGCAGCATTGCCGGGTCTCACCACTACACCTTC.

The CDR3 sequence: CASSFGGGGRNQPQHF. CDR3 coding DNA: TGTGCCAGCAGCTTCGGAGGGGGCGGCCGCAATCAGCCCCAGCATTTT. The J gene is TRBJ1-5, the V gene TRBV5-5; 7 bases are shared with TRBD1. Germline loops: CDR1 SGHKS, CDR2 YYEKEE (reference sequence). V was pared by 2 bases and J by 2 bases, with 7 bases of the junction left unmatched. There are 16 residues in the CDR3.

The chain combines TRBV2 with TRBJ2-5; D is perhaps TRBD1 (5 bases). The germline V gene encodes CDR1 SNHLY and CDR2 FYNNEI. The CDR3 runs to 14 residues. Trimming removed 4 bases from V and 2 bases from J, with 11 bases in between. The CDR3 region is CASSGQGGQETQYF. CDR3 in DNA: TGTGCCAGCAGTGGGCAGGGTGGGCAAGAGACCCAGTACTTC.

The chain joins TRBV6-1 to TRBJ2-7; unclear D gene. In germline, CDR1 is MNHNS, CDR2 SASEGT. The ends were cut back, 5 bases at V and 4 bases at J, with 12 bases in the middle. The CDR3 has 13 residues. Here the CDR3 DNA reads TGTGCCAGCAGTTTACCAAACAAGTACGAGCAGTACTTC. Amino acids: CASSLPNKYEQYF.

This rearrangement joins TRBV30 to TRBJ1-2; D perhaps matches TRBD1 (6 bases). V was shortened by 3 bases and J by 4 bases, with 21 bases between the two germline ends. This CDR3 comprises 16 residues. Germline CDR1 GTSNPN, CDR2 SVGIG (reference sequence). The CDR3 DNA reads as TGTGCCTGGAGAGGGGGTAATCGAGGCAACTCCTATGGCTACACCTTC. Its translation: CAWRGGNRGNSYGYTF.

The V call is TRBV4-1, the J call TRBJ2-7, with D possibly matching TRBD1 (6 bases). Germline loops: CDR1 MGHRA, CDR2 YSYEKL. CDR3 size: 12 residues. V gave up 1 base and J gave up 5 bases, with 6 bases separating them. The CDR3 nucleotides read TGCGCCAGCAGCCAAGCAGGGGACGAGCAGTACTTC. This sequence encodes CASSQAGDEQYF.

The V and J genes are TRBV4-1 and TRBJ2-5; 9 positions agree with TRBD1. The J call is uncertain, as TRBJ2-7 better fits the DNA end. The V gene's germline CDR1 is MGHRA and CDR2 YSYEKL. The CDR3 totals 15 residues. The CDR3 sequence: CASSQVGQGSYEQYF. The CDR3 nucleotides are TGCGCCAGCAGCCAAGTGGGACAGGGTTCCTACGAGCAGTACTTC.

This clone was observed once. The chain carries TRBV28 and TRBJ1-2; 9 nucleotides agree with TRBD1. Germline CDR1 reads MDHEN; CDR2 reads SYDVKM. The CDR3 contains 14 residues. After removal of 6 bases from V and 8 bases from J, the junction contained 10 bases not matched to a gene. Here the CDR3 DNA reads TGTGCCAGCAGACAAACAGGGGGCGTTTTCGGCTACACCTTC. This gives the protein CASRQTGGVFGYTF.

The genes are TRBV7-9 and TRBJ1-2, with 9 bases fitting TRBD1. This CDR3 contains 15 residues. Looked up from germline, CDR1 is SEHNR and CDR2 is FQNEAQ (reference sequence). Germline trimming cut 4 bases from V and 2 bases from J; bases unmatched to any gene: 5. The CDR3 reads CASSSSGTGNYGYTF. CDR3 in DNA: TGTGCCAGCAGCTCATCCGGGACAGGGAACTATGGCTACACCTTC.

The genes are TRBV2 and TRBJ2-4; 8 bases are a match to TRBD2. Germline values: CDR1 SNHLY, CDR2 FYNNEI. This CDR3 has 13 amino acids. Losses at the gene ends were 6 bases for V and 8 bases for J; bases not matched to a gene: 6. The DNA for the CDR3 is TGTGCCAGCAGGGGGTCGGGGGGGGACATTCAGTACTTC. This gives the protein CASRGSGGDIQYF.

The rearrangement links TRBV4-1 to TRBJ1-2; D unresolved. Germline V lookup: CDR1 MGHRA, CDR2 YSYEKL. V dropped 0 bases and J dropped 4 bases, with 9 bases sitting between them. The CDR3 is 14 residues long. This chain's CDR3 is CASSQEMRAYGYTF. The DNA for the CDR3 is TGCGCCAGCAGCCAAGAAATGCGAGCCTATGGCTACACCTTC.